Following are 30 T cell receptor beta chains from one sample sequenced in a study of tumor-infiltrating lymphocytes in primary liver carcinoma (dated by TCRdb to 2016 to 2017). Without any cell sorting, total RNA and DNA were extracted together from about 20-30 mg of bulk tissue using the AllPrep DNA/RNA mini kit. TCRdb records Illumina HiSeq 2500 as the sequencer. Using a constant-region primer and ProtoScript II reverse transcriptase, TCRbeta-specific cDNA was reverse-transcribed from 500 to 650 ng total RNA. Construction of the TCRbeta libraries relied on three nested rounds of multiplex PCR, following a slightly modified ARM-PCR procedure. Multiplex TRBV1-TRBV30 forward primers and a Cbeta reverse primer were used in the first two PCR rounds, each of which was run for around 9 cycles. The public reads were reprocessed in TCRdb via fastp at Q25 and MiXCR, keeping in-frame beta chains. Each record represents a unique CDR3 protein, reported with the most common genes and DNA among its rows. Present in this sample are about 110,000 distinct CDR3 sequences, about four fifths of which were seen just once. 15% to 25% of the sample rests with the top ten.

The sequenced material came from liver tumor tissue from sampling region 3. The cell subset or site label here, explained by the study, means: tumor region T3, left-lateral pole. Receptor source: a man aged 35 to 55 with primary liver carcinoma and hepatitis B virus infection.

V is TRBV20-1 and J is TRBJ1-6; 9 nucleotides agree with TRBD1. J was trimmed by 9 bases and V by 6 bases; bases with no gene match: 12. The germline CDR1 and CDR2 sequences are DFQATT and SNEGSKA (reference sequence). The CDR3 has 15 amino acids. This chain's CDR3 is CSAPWGTGNVSPLHF. The CDR3 DNA reads TGCAGTGCCCCCTGGGGGACAGGGAATGTTTCACCCCTCCACTTT.

There are a few counts of this clonotype. The chain links TRBV12-3 or TRBV12-4 to TRBJ1-4, with 7 bases identical to TRBD1. V gave up 2 bases and J gave up 8 bases; unmatched junction bases: 5. The CDR3 length is 14 residues. The CDR3 nucleotides are TGTGCCAGCAGTTTAAAACAGGGGAACGAAAAACTGTTTTTT. Protein sequence: CASSLKQGNEKLFF.

The chain has TRBV11-2 and TRBJ2-3; unclear D gene. The CDR3 consists of 19 residues. V was trimmed by 2 bases and J by 7 bases, leaving 28 bases between them. From germline, CDR1 is SGHAT and CDR2 FQNNGV. The CDR3 loop is CASSLSLVSRILTKHTQYF. The DNA of the CDR3 is TGTGCCAGCAGCTTATCTTTGGTGAGTCGGATCCTTACAAAACATACGCAGTATTTT.

Remarks on this clonotype: A clone one base away is much larger, so this may be a read error. The rearrangement uses TRBV7-9 and TRBJ2-7; D call uncertain. CDR1 SEHNR and CDR2 FQNEAQ come from the germline V gene (reference sequence). Trimming removed 5 bases from V and 5 bases from J, with 10 bases in between. The CDR3 is made up of 12 amino acids. CDR3 bases: TGTGCCAGCAGCGCCACTGACGACGAGCAGTACTTC. This gives the protein CASSATDDEQYF.

As regards this clonotype: One end of the junction does not line up with germline, which may come from a read error. This chain uses TRBV28 with TRBJ2-1, with TRBD2 as a possible D gene (6 bases). Germline values: CDR1 MDHEN, CDR2 SYDVKM. This CDR3 has 16 amino acids. The CDR3 DNA reads TGTGCCAGCAGTGGTCGGGCGGGGCCCAACAGCATTGAGCAGCTCTTC. Residues: CASSGRAGPNSIEQLF. The whole variable domain, remainder taken from reference TRBV28 and TRBJ2-1, is DVKVTQSSRYLVKRTGEKVFLECVQDMDHENMFWYRQDPGLGLRLIYFSYDVKMKEKGDIPEGYSVSREKKERFSLILESASTNQTSMYLCASSGRAGPNSIEQLFGPGTRLTVL.

This clonotype was observed once. This is likely a read error, given that the CDR3 carries no conserved phenylalanine or tryptophan at its end. The DNA is omitted, as the CDR3 cannot be located on it reliably, and the CDR3 follows TCRdb's listing. V and J are TRBV29-1 and TRBJ1-1; no DNA check was done on the table's D call, TRBD1. Germline V gene sequence: CDR1 SQVTM, CDR2 ANQGSEA. The CDR3 contains 15 residues when both ends are counted. The CDR3 sequence: CSVAGGWGTNTEASS.

This chain connects TRBV12-3 or TRBV12-4 to TRBJ1-2; D call uncertain. This CDR3 region has 14 residues. Between the trimmed V and J ends, which lost 7 bases and 7 bases, there was a span of 19 bases. The CDR3 spells CASTIAGGRRGYTF. As DNA, the CDR3 is TGTGCCAGCACTATCGCCGGAGGGAGGCGTGGCTACACCTTC.

V gene TRBV4-1 combines with J gene TRBJ1-5; D unresolved. CDR1 is MGHRA and CDR2 is YSYEKL in the germline V gene. V was clipped by 8 bases and J by 8 bases, with 16 bases between them. The CDR3 extends over 13 amino acids. The CDR3 nucleotides read TGCGCCAGCCGTTTTGCTCTCGATGAGCCCCAGCATTTT. Encoded protein: CASRFALDEPQHF.

The count of this clonotype is one. A junction end diverges from the germline sequence, so it may reflect a read error. The chain is built from TRBV11-1 and TRBJ2-4, with 10 bases lining up with TRBD2. Germline assignment: CDR1 SGHAT and CDR2 FQDESV (reference sequence). This CDR3 comprises 17 residues. The chain's CDR3 is CASNFPGTSVTKNIQYF. CDR3 DNA: TGTGCGAGCAACTTTCCAGGGACTAGCGTGACCAAAAACATTCAGTACTTC.

This clonotype is a singleton in its sample. The J gene is TRBJ2-7, the V gene TRBV12-3 or TRBV12-4; 8 nucleotides match TRBD1. This CDR3 has 14 amino acids. After removal of 10 bases from V and 3 bases from J, the junction contained 11 bases not matched to a gene. The CDR3 sequence: CANTWVTGVYEQYF. In DNA, the CDR3 is TGTGCCAACACCTGGGTGACAGGGGTCTACGAGCAGTACTTC.

As for this clonotype: This could be a read error, since a much larger clone is one nucleotide away. The chain is built from TRBV6-5 and TRBJ2-3; TRBD2 matches at 8 bases. CDR1 and CDR2 (germline): MNHEY, SVGAGI. There are 15 residues in the CDR3. CDR3 amino acids: CTSSLSTGGLDTQYF. The CDR3 DNA follows: TGTACCAGCAGTCTCTCGACGGGAGGGTTGGATACGCAGTATTTT.

With regard to this clonotype: One junction end disagrees with the germline gene, perhaps due to a read error. This rearrangement joins TRBV12-3 or TRBV12-4 to TRBJ2-5; TRBD2 aligns across 9 bases. The CDR3 contains 13 residues. The CDR3, as DNA: TGTGACAGCAGTTTAGCGGGAGTGGAGACCCAGTACTTC. It yields the protein CDSSLAGVETQYF.

Regarding this clonotype: Compared with germline, one end of the junction differs, possibly owing to a read error. This chain links TRBV11-3 with TRBJ2-3; 8 bases agree with TRBD2. In germline, CDR1 is SGHNT, CDR2 YENEEA. The CDR3 spans 17 residues. The CDR3 is CASSKAVAGGDTETQYF. The CDR3 bases are TGTGCCAGCAGCAAAGCGGTCGCGGGAGGTGACACAGAAACGCAGTATTTT.

For this clonotype: One junction end does not reproduce the germline sequence, and a read error may be involved. V is TRBV15 and J is TRBJ2-1, with D perhaps given as TRBD1 or TRBD2 (5 bases each). Germline V CDR1 and CDR2: LNHNV, YYDKDF (reference sequence). The length of the CDR3 is 16 residues. The CDR3 is CAASPNPGQYYNEQFF. In DNA form, the CDR3 reads TGTGCCGCCAGCCCAAACCCGGGGCAATACTACAATGAGCAGTTCTTC.

J is TRBJ2-7 and V is TRBV11-2; 7 positions match TRBD2. Germline V gene lookup returns CDR1 SGHAT and CDR2 FQNNGV. This CDR3 has 14 residues. Unmatched junction bases numbered 3, after V lost 1 base and J lost 3 bases. The CDR3 here is CASSLVGGDYEQYF. The CDR3 region has the DNA TGTGCCAGCAGCTTAGTGGGGGGGGACTACGAGCAGTACTTC. The full variable domain, its missing parts supplied by reference TRBV11-2 and TRBJ2-7, is EAGVAQSPRYKIIEKRQSVAFWCNPISGHATLYWYQQILGQGPKLLIQFQNNGVVDDSQLPKDRFSAERLKGVDSTLKIQPAKLEDSAVYLCASSLVGGDYEQYFGPGTRLTVT.

Details on this clonotype: Its ends do not fully match the called genes, so a read error is possible. The chain carries TRBV12-3 or TRBV12-4 and TRBJ1-6; TRBD1 agrees at 7 bases. CDR3 size: 15 residues. The CDR3 DNA reads as TGTACCAGCAGTCCGCCGGGACAGAATAATTCACGCCTCCACTTT. This codes for CTSSPPGQNNSRLHF.

A word on this clonotype: One junction end does not reproduce the germline sequence, and a read error may be involved. This chain connects TRBV10-3 to TRBJ2-1; the match to TRBD2 covers 8 bases. Germline CDR1 is ENHRY and CDR2 is SYGVKD. The CDR3 covers 16 residues. The CDR3 loop is CTITPWASGSYNVQFF. CDR3 DNA sequence: TGTACCATCACCCCGTGGGCTAGCGGGTCCTACAATGTGCAGTTCTTC.

Of note for this clonotype: The junction and the germline gene differ at one end; a read error may be behind it. The chain links TRBV7-9 to TRBJ1-2; D not certain. The germline V gene encodes CDR1 SEHNR and CDR2 FQNEAQ (reference sequence). The CDR3 has 13 residues. The CDR3 DNA reads as TGTGCCAGCAGCTTCCAATCCTTGGGAGGCTACATTTTC. Protein sequence: CASSFQSLGGYIF.

In the case of this clonotype: A read error may produce the germline difference seen at one junction end. The rearrangement uses TRBV11-1 and TRBJ2-7, with D uncertain. Germline V gene lookup returns CDR1 SGHAT and CDR2 FQDESV (reference sequence). The CDR3 sequence is 17 residues long. The CDR3 DNA reads as TGTGCCAGCAGCTTAGGGCCTGCAGGTGAAAGCTCCTACGAGCGGTACTTC. This sequence encodes CASSLGPAGESSYERYF.

Note on this clonotype: Germline is not matched at one junction end, which may reflect a read error. The rearrangement joins TRBV11-1 to TRBJ2-1; D might be TRBD1 (5 bases). Germline CDR1 reads SGHAT; CDR2 reads FQDESV (reference sequence). The CDR3 is 15 amino acids. CDR3 bases: TGTGCCATCAGCTTCCAGGGATCGCTGGTCAATGAGCAGTTCTTC. This sequence encodes CAISFQGSLVNEQFF.

This clonotype was seen only once. One junction end disagrees with the germline gene, perhaps due to a read error. The rearrangement links TRBV29-1 to TRBJ1-2; no clear D. Germline loops: CDR1 SQVTM, CDR2 ANQGSEA. This CDR3 has 13 amino acids. The CDR3 DNA is TGCAGCGTTGAATTAGCCGGGTTCTATGTCTACATCTTC. Its protein is CSVELAGFYVYIF.

As to this clonotype: This clone may be a read error of a much larger clone one base away. This sequence joins TRBV28 and TRBJ1-3; 9 bases match TRBD1. From germline, CDR1 is MDHEN and CDR2 SYDVKM. V dropped 4 bases and J dropped 1; count of bases not matched to a gene: 2. CDR3 size: 15 residues. CDR3: CASSSTGGSGNTIYF. The CDR3 DNA reads as TGTGCCAGCAGTTCGACAGGGGGTTCTGGAAACACCATATATTTT.

As for this clonotype: The CDR3 does not close with the conserved phenylalanine or tryptophan, likely indicating a read error. The V and J genes are TRBV4-1 and TRBJ2-3; 10 nucleotides match TRBD2. CDR1 is MGHRA and CDR2 is YSYEKL in the germline V gene. This CDR3 comprises 17 residues. The junction had 5 bases not matched to a gene; V was cut back by 0 bases and J by 2 bases. In nucleotides, the CDR3 is TGCGCCAGCAGCCAAGATCGCACTAGCGGGAACACAGATACGCAGTATTCT. As protein: CASSQDRTSGNTDTQYS.

This clonotype was counted a single time. Because it lacks the conserved phenylalanine or tryptophan at the end, this CDR3 is likely a read error. The chain carries TRBV6-5 and TRBJ1-5, with D perhaps matching TRBD1 (5 bases). The CDR3 is 13 residues long. V was cut by 8 bases and J by 3 bases, with 11 bases left in between. From germline, CDR1 is MNHEY and CDR2 SVGAGI. CDR3 sequence reads: CASGDGINQPQHS. The DNA for the CDR3 is TGTGCCAGCGGGGACGGTATCAATCAGCCCCAGCATTCT.

This clonotype came up many times. This clone may be a read error of a much larger clone one base away. The V call is TRBV6-1, the J call TRBJ2-3; D is undetermined. CDR1 is MNHNS and CDR2 is SASEGT in the germline V gene. The CDR3 is 12 amino acids. Trimming took off 6 bases at V and 8 bases at J, with 12 bases between the two ends. The CDR3 here is CASSAAGVTQYF. CDR3 DNA sequence: TGTGCCAGCAGCGCCGCAGGAGTTACGCAGTATTTT.

This clonotype came up a few times. Possible read error: a much larger clone is one base away. The chain couples TRBV7-2 to TRBJ1-4; D uncertain. The CDR3 contains 14 residues. Germline values: CDR1 SGHTA, CDR2 FQGNSA. CDR3 loop: CASSRSTTNERLFF. DNA for the CDR3: TGTGCCAGCAGCCGTAGTACGACTAATGAAAGACTGTTTTTT.

For this clonotype: The junction differs from germline at one of its ends, possibly a read error. The V gene is TRBV5-1, the J gene TRBJ2-7, with 7 bases aligning to TRBD2. The CDR3 sequence is 18 residues long. CDR1 and CDR2 from the germline V gene are SGHRS and YFSETQ. CDR3: CASSFRTRVTGGSYEQYF. The CDR3 DNA is TGCGCCAGCAGCTTCAGGACTAGGGTAACTGGGGGAAGCTACGAGCAGTACTTT.

This clonotype showed up just once. An end of the junction does not agree with germline; a read error may underlie this. This chain's CDR3 is CASSLGLVGWTSYIEQFF. In DNA form, the CDR3 reads TGCGCCAGCAGCTTGGGACTAGTGGGTTGGACGTCCTACATTGAGCAGTTCTTC. V gene TRBV5-1 combines with J gene TRBJ2-1, with D possibly matching TRBD2 (6 bases). CDR1 is SGHRS, CDR2 YFSETQ, per germline. The CDR3 extends over 18 amino acids.

Comment on this clonotype: A much larger clone differs by one base, so this may be a read error. The V and J genes are TRBV24-1 and TRBJ2-1, with D perhaps matching TRBD2 (6 bases). From germline, CDR1 is KGHDR and CDR2 SFDVKD. The CDR3 is 16 residues long. The ends were cut back, 6 bases at V and 9 bases at J, with 23 bases in the middle. CDR3 DNA: TGTGCCACCAGTCCAAATCGGGTGGGAGGTGACCGTGAGCAGTTCTTC. This gives the protein CATSPNRVGGDREQFF.

Notes on this clonotype: The germline gene is not matched at one end of the junction; a read error may be the cause. V and J are TRBV29-1 and TRBJ1-1, with no clear D. CDR1 is SQVTM and CDR2 is ANQGSEA in the germline V gene. The CDR3 has 10 amino acids. The CDR3 is CNALNTDAFF. In nucleotides, the CDR3 is TGCAACGCCCTGAACACTGATGCTTTCTTC. Based on the CDR3 plus reference TRBV29-1 and TRBJ1-1, the full variable domain is SAVISQKPSRDICQRGTSLTIQCQVDSQVTMMFWYRQQPGQSLTLIATANQGSEATYESGFVIDKFPISRPNLTFSTLTVSNMSPEDSSIYLCNALNTDAFFGQGTRLTVV.